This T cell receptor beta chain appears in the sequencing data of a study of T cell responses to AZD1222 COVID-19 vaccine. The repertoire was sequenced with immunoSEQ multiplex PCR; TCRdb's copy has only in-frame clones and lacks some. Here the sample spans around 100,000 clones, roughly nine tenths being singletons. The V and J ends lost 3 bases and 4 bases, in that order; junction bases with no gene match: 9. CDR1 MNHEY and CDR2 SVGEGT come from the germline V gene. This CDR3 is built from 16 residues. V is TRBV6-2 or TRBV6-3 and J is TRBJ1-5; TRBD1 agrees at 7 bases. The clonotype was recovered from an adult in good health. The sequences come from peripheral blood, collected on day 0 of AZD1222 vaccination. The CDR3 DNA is TGTGCCAGCAGTTATGTGAGGGGGCACTTGAATCAGCCCCAGCATTTT. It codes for CASSYVRGHLNQPQHF.